This T cell receptor (beta chain) was recovered during a study of T cell clonotyping in hematopoietic cell transplantation. Assay used: immunoSEQ multiplex PCR; TCRdb lists only in-frame clones, some missing. The repertoire holds about 15,000 clones, with over 85% as singletons. The CDR3 covers 13 residues. The germline CDR1 and CDR2 sequences are MDHEN and SYDVKM. The germline V and J ends were trimmed by 4 bases and 5 bases, with 11 bases remaining between them. Sequencing was performed on PBMCs, taken 30 days after allogeneic stem cell transplant. The receptor was derived from a male patient between 60 and 69 years old who had an allogeneic stem cell transplant from an unrelated donor, so the T cells may come from the graft donor. Some clones in this sample may be carry-over from other donors' samples. The chain combines TRBV28 with TRBJ1-2; D unclear. The CDR3, as DNA: TGTGCCAGCAGTTCCCCAATAACGTATGGCTACACCTTC. It is translated as CASSSPITYGYTF.